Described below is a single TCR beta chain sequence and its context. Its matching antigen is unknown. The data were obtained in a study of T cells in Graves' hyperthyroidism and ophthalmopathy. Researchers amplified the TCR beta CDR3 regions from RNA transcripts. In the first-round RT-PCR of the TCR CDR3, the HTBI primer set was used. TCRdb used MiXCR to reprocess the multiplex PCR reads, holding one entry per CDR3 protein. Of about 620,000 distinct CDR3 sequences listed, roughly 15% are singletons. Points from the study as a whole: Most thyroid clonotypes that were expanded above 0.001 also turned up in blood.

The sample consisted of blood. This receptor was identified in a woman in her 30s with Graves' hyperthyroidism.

The CDR3 DNA sequence: TGTGCCAGCAGCTTGCAAGACAGCGACCTATTTCGGGGCTACACCTTC. It encodes CASSLQDSDLFRGYTF. V gene TRBV5-6 combines with J gene TRBJ1-2, with D possibly TRBD1 on 5 matching bases. This CDR3 is 16 amino acids long. Germline-derived CDR1 and CDR2 are SGHDT and YYEEEE. Trimming cost V 1 base and J 8 bases, with 21 bases left between them.